The present entry profiles one TCR beta chain with its context. The data were obtained in a study of blood T cell repertoires in COVID-19. Study summary: COVID-19 samples, acute and convalescent, were from the United States, Italy and Spain. The cDNA or gDNA used as material had been derived from T cells, B-cell-depleted T cells, or PBMCs.

Libraries were prepared by immunoSEQ multiplex PCR; TCRdb keeps only in-frame clonotypes and omits some of them. The top ten hold more than 20% of the sample, which has 98,000 or so clones, roughly 82% seen once. In germline, CDR1 is LGHDT, CDR2 YNNKEL (reference sequence). The CDR3 runs to 14 residues. V trimming: 8 bases; J trimming: 5 bases; junction bases outside the gene matches: 2. V gene TRBV3-1 (or the pseudogene TRBV3-2) combines with J gene TRBJ2-2; 13 bases agree with TRBD2. Material for sequencing was peripheral blood. This clonotype was sampled from a man in his fifties or sixties with acute or convalescent COVID-19. In nucleotides, the CDR3 is TGTGCCAGCCGGACTAGCGGGAGAACCGGGGAGCTGTTTTTT. It encodes CASRTSGRTGELFF.